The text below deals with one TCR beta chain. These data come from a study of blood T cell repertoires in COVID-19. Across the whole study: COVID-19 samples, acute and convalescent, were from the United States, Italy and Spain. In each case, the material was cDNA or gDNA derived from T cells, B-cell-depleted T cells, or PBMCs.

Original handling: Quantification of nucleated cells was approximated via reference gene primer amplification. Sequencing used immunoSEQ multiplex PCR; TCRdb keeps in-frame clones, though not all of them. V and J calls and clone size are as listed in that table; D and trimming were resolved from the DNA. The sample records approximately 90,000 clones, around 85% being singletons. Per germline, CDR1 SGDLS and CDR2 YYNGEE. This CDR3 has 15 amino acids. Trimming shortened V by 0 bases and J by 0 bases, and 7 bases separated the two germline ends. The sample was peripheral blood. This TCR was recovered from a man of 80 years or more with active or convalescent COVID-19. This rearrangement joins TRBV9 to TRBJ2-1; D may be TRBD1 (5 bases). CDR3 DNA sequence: TGTGCCAGCAGCGTAGTTGGGGCCTCCTACAATGAGCAGTTCTTC. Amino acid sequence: CASSVVGASYNEQFF.